A selection of T cell receptor beta chains follows, all from one sample in a study of T cells in Graves' hyperthyroidism and ophthalmopathy. Via MiXCR, TCRdb re-called the multiplex PCR reads, giving one row per CDR3 protein. The sample lists hundreds of thousands of distinct CDR3 sequences, more than 13% occurring once. The source material was blood. The origin of the receptors is a woman between 25 and 40 years old with Graves' hyperthyroidism. The CDR3 runs from the conserved cysteine through the conserved F or W. The order of the fields is clone size, V gene, D gene, J gene, CDR3 protein, CDR3 DNA. The D gene is left open where the match is weak. Some rows have no size entry. The others give once, few or many, or a class for an expanded clone.

>.|TRBV7-8|TRBD2|TRBJ2-2
CASSGGGGRTRELFF
TGTGCCAGCAGCGGGGGGGGTGGAAGGACCAGGGAGCTGTTTTTT
>few|TRBV19|.|TRBJ1-2
CASSKGREVYGYTF
TGTGCCAGTAGTAAGGGGAGAGAAGTCTATGGCTACACCTTC
>many|TRBV12-3/TRBV12-4|.|TRBJ2-1
CASSFSGATEQFF
TGTGCCAGCAGTTTTTCGGGGGCGACGGAGCAGTTCTTC
>.|TRBV27|TRBD1|TRBJ1-1
CASSRSTGVGTEAFF
TGTGCCAGCAGTAGGTCGACAGGGGTGGGCACTGAAGCTTTCTTT
>many|TRBV28|.|TRBJ1-2
CASSFLGGKWDGYTF
TGTGCCAGCAGTTTTTTGGGGGGCAAGTGGGATGGCTACACCTTC
>.|TRBV27|.|TRBJ2-7
CASSGQRSSYEQYF
TGTGCCAGCAGTGGACAGCGGAGCTCCTACGAGCAGTACTTC
>few|TRBV7-8|.|TRBJ1-5
CASSLEAGDDSQHF
TGTGCCAGCAGCTTAGAGGCAGGGGATGACTCCCAGCATTTT
>few|TRBV4-1|.|TRBJ1-2
CASSHPGTLYGYTF
TGCGCCAGCAGCCATCCCGGGACCCTTTATGGCTACACCTTC
>many|TRBV20-1|.|TRBJ1-6
CSARQGVGTYNSPLHF
TGCAGTGCTAGACAGGGCGTCGGGACCTATAATTCACCCCTCCACTTT
>once|TRBV29-1|.|TRBJ2-7
CSGGGGPYEQYF
TGCAGCGGGGGAGGGGGGCCCTACGAGCAGTACTTC
>many|TRBV28|TRBD1|TRBJ2-7
CASSTPGQGTYEQYF
TGTGCCAGCAGTACCCCCGGACAGGGGACCTACGAGCAGTACTTC
>.|TRBV14|.|TRBJ1-5
CASQGTQPQHF
TGTGCCAGCCAGGGTACCCAGCCCCAGCATTTT
>.|TRBV7-9|.|TRBJ2-3
CASFSGTDTQYF
TGTGCCAGCTTCTCCGGCACAGATACGCAGTATTTT
>.|TRBV6-6|TRBD1|TRBJ1-4
CASSYNPGQPNEKLFF
TGTGCCAGCAGTTACAACCCGGGACAGCCGAATGAAAAACTGTTTTTT
>many|TRBV7-8|.|TRBJ2-6
CASSLAQGFRAF
TGTGCCAGCAGCTTAGCCCAGGGCTTTAGGGCTTTC
>few|TRBV4-1|TRBD2|TRBJ2-3
CASSQLAGVSDTQYF
TGCGCCAGCAGCCAACTAGCGGGAGTATCAGATACGCAGTATTTT
>.|TRBV5-4|.|TRBJ1-1
CASTTGIMNTEAFF
TGTGCCAGCACGACAGGAATAATGAACACTGAAGCTTTCTTT
>.|TRBV20-1|.|TRBJ1-3
CSARRGRLGDNSGNTIYF
TGCAGTGCTAGACGAGGGAGGCTTGGGGATAACTCTGGAAACACCATATATTTT
>many|TRBV24-1|TRBD2|TRBJ2-1
CATSDRQAGGLYNEQFF
TGTGCCACCAGTGACCGACAGGCGGGAGGACTGTACAATGAGCAGTTCTTC
>many|TRBV20-1|TRBD2|TRBJ2-5
CSAPPRTSGSETQYF
TGCAGTGCTCCCCCGAGGACTAGCGGGAGCGAGACCCAGTACTTC
>few|TRBV28|TRBD1|TRBJ1-5
CASSWDRGRNQPQHF
TGTGCCAGCAGTTGGGACAGGGGACGCAATCAGCCCCAGCATTTT
>many|TRBV11-2|TRBD1|TRBJ1-5
CASSLGSQGAINQPQHF
TGTGCCAGCAGCTTAGGGTCGCAGGGGGCTATCAATCAGCCCCAGCATTTT
>many|TRBV6-5|.|TRBJ2-5
CASSYPGDQETQYF
TGTGCCAGCAGTTACCCGGGCGACCAAGAGACCCAGTACTTC
>.|TRBV12-3/TRBV12-4|TRBD1|TRBJ1-5
CASSLLGTGSNQPQHF
TGTGCCAGCAGTTTATTGGGGACAGGGAGCAATCAGCCCCAGCATTTT
>.|TRBV11-1|.|TRBJ1-1
CASSLVPPSEAFF
TGTGCCAGCAGCTTAGTCCCCCCCTCTGAAGCTTTCTTT
>few|TRBV6-1|TRBD1|TRBJ2-7
CASPVGTGGYYEQYF
TGTGCCAGTCCGGTAGGGACAGGGGGCTACTACGAGCAGTACTTC
>.|TRBV19|.|TRBJ2-2
CASSMGPHTGELFF
TGTGCCAGTAGTATGGGTCCGCACACCGGGGAGCTGTTTTTT
>.|TRBV27|.|TRBJ1-5
CASSKQGSNQPQHF
TGTGCCAGCAGTAAACAGGGTAGCAATCAGCCCCAGCATTTT
>many|TRBV5-1|.|TRBJ1-2
CASSKQDYGYTF
TGCGCCAGCAGCAAACAGGACTATGGCTACACCTTC
>.|TRBV6-1|.|TRBJ1-5
CASRHLGQEDKHQPQHF
TGTGCCAGCAGACATTTGGGGCAGGAAGACAAACATCAGCCCCAGCATTTT
>.|TRBV11-2|TRBD2|TRBJ2-1
CASSPSITSGLYNEQFF
TGTGCCAGCAGCCCTAGCATAACTAGCGGTCTTTACAATGAGCAGTTCTTC
>many|TRBV7-2|TRBD2|TRBJ2-3
CASSLRLAGEGGNTQYF
TGTGCCAGCAGCCTCCGACTAGCGGGAGAGGGGGGTAATACGCAGTATTTT
>.|TRBV5-6|.|TRBJ1-5
CASSPSGRANNQPQHF
TGTGCCAGCAGCCCAAGCGGACGGGCAAACAATCAGCCCCAGCATTTT
>many|TRBV6-1|.|TRBJ1-1
CASSEPVAASEAFF
TGTGCCAGCAGCGAACCGGTGGCAGCATCTGAAGCTTTCTTT
>many|TRBV7-9|.|TRBJ1-5
CASSLGRGQPQHF
TGTGCCAGCAGCTTAGGAAGAGGGCAGCCCCAGCATTTT
>few|TRBV24-1|TRBD2|TRBJ2-3
CATSVGSGGHTDTQYF
TGTGCCACCAGTGTGGGGAGCGGGGGCCACACAGATACGCAGTATTTT
>few|TRBV2|.|TRBJ1-4
CASSVRSGMNEKLFF
TGTGCCAGCAGTGTCAGATCGGGGATGAATGAAAAACTGTTTTTT
>many|TRBV12-3/TRBV12-4|.|TRBJ2-6
CASRNGGPGANVLTF
TGTGCCAGCAGAAACGGGGGACCTGGGGCCAACGTCCTGACTTTC
>.|TRBV9|TRBD1|TRBJ2-1
CASSARDRGLVEQFF
TGTGCCAGCAGCGCCCGGGACAGGGGGTTAGTTGAGCAGTTCTTC
>few|TRBV6-1|TRBD2|TRBJ2-7
CASKREGSSYEQYF
TGTGCCAGCAAGCGGGAGGGCTCTTCCTACGAGCAGTACTTC
>few|TRBV10-3|TRBD2|TRBJ2-1
CAISEVAGVSYNEQFF
TGTGCCATCAGTGAGGTGGCGGGAGTTTCGTACAATGAGCAGTTCTTC
>.|TRBV5-6|.|TRBJ2-7
CASSQDRHYEQYF
TGTGCCAGCAGCCAGGACAGACACTACGAGCAGTACTTC
>many|TRBV5-1|TRBD2|TRBJ2-1
CASSLGLAGEAEQFF
TGCGCCAGCAGCTTGGGCCTAGCGGGAGAAGCTGAGCAGTTCTTC
>many|TRBV2|.|TRBJ1-1
CASTERGGTNTEAFF
TGTGCCAGCACCGAACGGGGGGGGACGAACACTGAAGCTTTCTTT
>few|TRBV2|TRBD1|TRBJ1-3
CASGDRGNTIYF
TGTGCCAGCGGGGACAGGGGAAACACCATATATTTT
>many|TRBV18|.|TRBJ1-2
CASSPGRANYGYTF
TGTGCCAGCTCACCGGGACGGGCTAACTATGGCTACACCTTC
>many|TRBV7-8|TRBD2|TRBJ2-1
CASRAGGPIYEQFF
TGTGCCAGCAGAGCGGGAGGGCCGATTTATGAGCAGTTCTTC